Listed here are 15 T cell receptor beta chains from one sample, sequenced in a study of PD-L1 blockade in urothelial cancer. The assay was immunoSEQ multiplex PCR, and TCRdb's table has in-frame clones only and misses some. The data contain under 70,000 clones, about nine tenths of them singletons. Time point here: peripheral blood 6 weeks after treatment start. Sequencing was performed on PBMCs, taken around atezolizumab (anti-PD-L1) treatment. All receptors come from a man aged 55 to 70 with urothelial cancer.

In DNA, the CDR3 is TGTGCCAGCAGGACCGGGACAGGGGAGGGGACCCAGTACTTC. Its protein is CASRTGTGEGTQYF. The rearrangement uses TRBV2 and TRBJ2-5, with 10 bases that match TRBD1. The V gene end was trimmed by 6 bases and the J gene end by 7 bases; junction bases not matched to a gene: 8. In germline, CDR1 is SNHLY, CDR2 FYNNEI. The CDR3 length is 14 residues.

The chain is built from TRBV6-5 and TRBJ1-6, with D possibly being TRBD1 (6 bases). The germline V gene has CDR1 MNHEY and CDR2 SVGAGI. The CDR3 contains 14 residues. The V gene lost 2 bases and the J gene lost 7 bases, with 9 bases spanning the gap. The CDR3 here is CASSYLDSNSPLHF. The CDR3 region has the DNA TGTGCCAGCAGTTACCTGGACAGCAATTCACCCCTCCACTTT.

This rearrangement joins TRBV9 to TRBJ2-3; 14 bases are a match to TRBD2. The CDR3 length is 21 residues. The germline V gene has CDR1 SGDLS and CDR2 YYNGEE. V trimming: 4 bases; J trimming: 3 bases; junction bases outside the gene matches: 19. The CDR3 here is CASSPNSGTSGSRRLTDTQYF. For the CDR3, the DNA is TGTGCCAGCAGCCCCAACTCCGGGACTAGCGGGAGTCGGCGGTTGACAGATACGCAGTATTTT.

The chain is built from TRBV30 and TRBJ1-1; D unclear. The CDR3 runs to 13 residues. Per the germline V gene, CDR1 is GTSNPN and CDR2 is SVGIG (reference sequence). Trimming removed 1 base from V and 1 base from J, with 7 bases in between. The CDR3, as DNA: TGTGCCTGGAGTGCCCACGGGAACACTGAAGCTTTCTTT. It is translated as CAWSAHGNTEAFF.

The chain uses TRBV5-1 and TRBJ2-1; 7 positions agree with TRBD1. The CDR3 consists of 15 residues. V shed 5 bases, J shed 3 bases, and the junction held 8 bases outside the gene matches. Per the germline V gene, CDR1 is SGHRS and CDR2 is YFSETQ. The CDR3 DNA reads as TGCGCCAGCAGTTTAGACAGGGCCCACTACAATGAGCAGTTCTTC. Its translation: CASSLDRAHYNEQFF.

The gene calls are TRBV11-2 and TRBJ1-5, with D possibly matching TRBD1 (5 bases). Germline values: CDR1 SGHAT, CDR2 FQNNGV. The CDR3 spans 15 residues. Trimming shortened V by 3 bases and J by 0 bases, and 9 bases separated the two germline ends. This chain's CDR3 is CASSFGANSNQPQHF. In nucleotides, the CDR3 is TGTGCCAGCAGCTTTGGGGCGAATAGCAATCAGCCCCAGCATTTT. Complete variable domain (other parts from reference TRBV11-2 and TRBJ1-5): EAGVAQSPRYKIIEKRQSVAFWCNPISGHATLYWYQQILGQGPKLLIQFQNNGVVDDSQLPKDRFSAERLKGVDSTLKIQPAKLEDSAVYLCASSFGANSNQPQHFGDGTRLSIL.

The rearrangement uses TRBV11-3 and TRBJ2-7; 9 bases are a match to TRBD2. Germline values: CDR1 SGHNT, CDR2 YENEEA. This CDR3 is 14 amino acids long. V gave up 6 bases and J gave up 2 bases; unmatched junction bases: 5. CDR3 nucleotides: TGTGCCAGCAGTCCGGGACTAGCAGCCTACGAGCAGTACTTC. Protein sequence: CASSPGLAAYEQYF.

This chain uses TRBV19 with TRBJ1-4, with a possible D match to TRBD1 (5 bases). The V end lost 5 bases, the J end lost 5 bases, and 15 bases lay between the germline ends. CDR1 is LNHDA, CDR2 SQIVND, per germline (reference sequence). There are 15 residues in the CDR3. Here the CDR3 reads CASSRGSGINEKLFF. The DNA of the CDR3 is TGTGCCAGTAGTCGAGGTTCAGGGATAAATGAAAAACTGTTTTTT.

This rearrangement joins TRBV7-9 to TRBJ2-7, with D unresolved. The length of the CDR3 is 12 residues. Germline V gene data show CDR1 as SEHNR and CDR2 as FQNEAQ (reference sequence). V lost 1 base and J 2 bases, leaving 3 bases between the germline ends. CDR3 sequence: CASSLGAYEQYF. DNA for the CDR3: TGTGCCAGCAGCTTAGGAGCCTACGAGCAGTACTTC.

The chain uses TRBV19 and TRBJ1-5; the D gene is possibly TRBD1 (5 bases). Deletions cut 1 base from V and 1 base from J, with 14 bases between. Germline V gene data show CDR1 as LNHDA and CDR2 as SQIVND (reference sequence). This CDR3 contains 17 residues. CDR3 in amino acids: CASSIVGGWGSNQPQHF. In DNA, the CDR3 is TGTGCCAGTAGTATAGTGGGGGGGTGGGGGAGCAATCAGCCCCAGCATTTT.

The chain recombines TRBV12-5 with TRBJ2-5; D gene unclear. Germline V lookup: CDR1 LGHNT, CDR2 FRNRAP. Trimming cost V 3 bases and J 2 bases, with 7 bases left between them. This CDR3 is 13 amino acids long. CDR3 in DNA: TGTGCTAGTGGTTTCCTGGAGCAAGAGACCCAGTACTTC. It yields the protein CASGFLEQETQYF.

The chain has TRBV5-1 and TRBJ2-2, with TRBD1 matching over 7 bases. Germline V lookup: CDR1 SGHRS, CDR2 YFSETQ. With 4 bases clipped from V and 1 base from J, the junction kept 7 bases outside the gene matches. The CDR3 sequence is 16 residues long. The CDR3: CASSPLGTENTGELFF. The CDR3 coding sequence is TGCGCCAGCAGCCCATTGGGGACAGAGAACACCGGGGAGCTGTTTTTT.

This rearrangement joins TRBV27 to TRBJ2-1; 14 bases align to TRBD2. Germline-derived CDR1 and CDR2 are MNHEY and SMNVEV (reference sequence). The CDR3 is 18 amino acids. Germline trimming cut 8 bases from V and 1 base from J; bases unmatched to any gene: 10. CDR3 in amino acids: CASRQGLAGVKSYNEQFF. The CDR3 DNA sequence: TGTGCCAGCCGTCAGGGACTAGCGGGAGTAAAATCCTACAATGAGCAGTTCTTC.

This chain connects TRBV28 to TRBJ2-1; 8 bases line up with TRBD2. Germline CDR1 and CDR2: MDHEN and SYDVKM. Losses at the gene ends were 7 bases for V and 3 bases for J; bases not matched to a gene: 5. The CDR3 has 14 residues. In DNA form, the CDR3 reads TGTGCCAGCATTATAGCGGGGCACTACAATGAGCAGTTCTTC. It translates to CASIIAGHYNEQFF. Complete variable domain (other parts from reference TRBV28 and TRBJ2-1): DVKVTQSSRYLVKRTGEKVFLECVQDMDHENMFWYRQDPGLGLRLIYFSYDVKMKEKGDIPEGYSVSREKKERFSLILESASTNQTSMYLCASIIAGHYNEQFFGPGTRLTVL.

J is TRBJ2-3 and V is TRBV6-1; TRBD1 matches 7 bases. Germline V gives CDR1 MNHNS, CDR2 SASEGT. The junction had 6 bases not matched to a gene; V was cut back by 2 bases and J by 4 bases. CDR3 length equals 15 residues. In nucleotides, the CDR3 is TGTGCCAGCAGTGAATGGGGTACAGGGGCAGATACGCAGTATTTT. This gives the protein CASSEWGTGADTQYF.